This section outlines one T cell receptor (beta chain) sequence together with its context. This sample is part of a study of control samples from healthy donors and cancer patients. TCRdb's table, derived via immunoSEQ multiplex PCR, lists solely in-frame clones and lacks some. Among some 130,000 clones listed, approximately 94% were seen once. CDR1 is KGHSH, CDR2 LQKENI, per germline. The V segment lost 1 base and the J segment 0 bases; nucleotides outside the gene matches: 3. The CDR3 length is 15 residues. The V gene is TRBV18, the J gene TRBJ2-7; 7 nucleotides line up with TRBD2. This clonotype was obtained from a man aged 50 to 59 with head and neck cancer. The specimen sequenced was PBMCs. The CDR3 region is CASSPQGGFSYEQYF. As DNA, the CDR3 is TGTGCCAGCTCACCACAGGGAGGGTTCTCCTACGAGCAGTACTTC.